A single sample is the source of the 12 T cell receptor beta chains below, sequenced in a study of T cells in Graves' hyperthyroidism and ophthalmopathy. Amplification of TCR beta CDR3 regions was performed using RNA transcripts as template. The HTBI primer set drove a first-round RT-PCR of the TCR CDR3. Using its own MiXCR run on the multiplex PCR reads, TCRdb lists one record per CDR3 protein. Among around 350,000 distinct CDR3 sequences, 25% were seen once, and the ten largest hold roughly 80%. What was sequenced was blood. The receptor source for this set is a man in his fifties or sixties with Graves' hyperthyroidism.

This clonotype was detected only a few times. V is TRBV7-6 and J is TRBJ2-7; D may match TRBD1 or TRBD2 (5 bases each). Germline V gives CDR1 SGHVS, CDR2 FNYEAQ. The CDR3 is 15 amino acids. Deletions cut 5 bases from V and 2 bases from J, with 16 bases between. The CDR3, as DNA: TGTGCCAGCAGCCCCCGGGACCTCGGTGCCTACGAGCAGTACTTC. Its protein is CASSPRDLGAYEQYF.

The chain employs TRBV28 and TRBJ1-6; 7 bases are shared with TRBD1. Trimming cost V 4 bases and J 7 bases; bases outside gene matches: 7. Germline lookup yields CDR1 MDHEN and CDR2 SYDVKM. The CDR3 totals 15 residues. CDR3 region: CASSSPGQMNSPLHF. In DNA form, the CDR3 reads TGTGCCAGCAGTTCTCCGGGACAGATGAATTCACCCCTCCACTTT.

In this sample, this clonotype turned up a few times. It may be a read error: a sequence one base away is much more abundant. CDR3 sequence: CASSRYYEQYF. Written as DNA, the CDR3 is TGTGCCAGCAGTCGGTACTACGAGCAGTACTTC. V gene TRBV28 combines with J gene TRBJ2-7; D unclear. The germline V gene encodes CDR1 MDHEN and CDR2 SYDVKM. V lost 5 bases and J 3 bases, leaving 5 bases between the germline ends. This CDR3 is 11 amino acids long.

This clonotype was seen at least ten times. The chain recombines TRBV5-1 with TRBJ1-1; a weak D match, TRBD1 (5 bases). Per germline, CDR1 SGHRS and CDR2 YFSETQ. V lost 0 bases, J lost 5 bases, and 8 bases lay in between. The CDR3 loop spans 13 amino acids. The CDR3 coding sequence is TGCGCCAGCAGCTTGGGGGGGTGGACTGAAGCTTTCTTT. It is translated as CASSLGGWTEAFF.

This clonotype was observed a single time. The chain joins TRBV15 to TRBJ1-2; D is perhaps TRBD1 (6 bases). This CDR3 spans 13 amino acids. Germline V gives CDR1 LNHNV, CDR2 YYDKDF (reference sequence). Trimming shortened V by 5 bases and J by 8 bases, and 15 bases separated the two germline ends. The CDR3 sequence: CATSGREGDGYTF. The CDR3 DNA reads TGTGCCACCAGCGGACGGGAGGGGGACGGCTACACCTTC. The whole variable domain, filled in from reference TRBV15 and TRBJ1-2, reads DAMVIQNPRYQVTQFGKPVTLSCSQTLNHNVMYWYQQKSSQAPKLLFHYYDKDFNNEADTPDNFQSRRPNTSFCFLDIRSPGLGDTAMYLCATSGREGDGYTFGSGTRLTVV.

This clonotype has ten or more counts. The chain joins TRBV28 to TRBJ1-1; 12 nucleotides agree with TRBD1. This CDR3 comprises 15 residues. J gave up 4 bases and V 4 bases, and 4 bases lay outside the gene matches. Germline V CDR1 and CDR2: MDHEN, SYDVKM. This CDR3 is CASSSPGQGATEAFF. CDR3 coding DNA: TGTGCCAGCAGTTCGCCGGGACAGGGGGCCACTGAAGCTTTCTTT.

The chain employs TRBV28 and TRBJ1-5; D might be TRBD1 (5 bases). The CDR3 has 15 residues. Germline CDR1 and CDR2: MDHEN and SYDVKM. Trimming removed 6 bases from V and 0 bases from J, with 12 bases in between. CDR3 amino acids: CASSRKGTSNQPQHF. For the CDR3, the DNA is TGTGCCAGCAGCCGAAAGGGGACTAGCAATCAGCCCCAGCATTTT. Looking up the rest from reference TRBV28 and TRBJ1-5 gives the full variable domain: DVKVTQSSRYLVKRTGEKVFLECVQDMDHENMFWYRQDPGLGLRLIYFSYDVKMKEKGDIPEGYSVSREKKERFSLILESASTNQTSMYLCASSRKGTSNQPQHFGDGTRLSIL.

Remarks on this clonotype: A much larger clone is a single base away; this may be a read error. The CDR3 nucleotides read TGCAGCGGGGGGGCAAAGGACAGGCAGTACTTC. Translation: CSGGAKDRQYF. The rearrangement joins TRBV29-1 to TRBJ2-7; the D call may be TRBD1 or TRBD2 (6 bases each). The germline V and J ends were trimmed by 7 bases and 9 bases, with 16 bases remaining between them. The CDR3 totals 11 residues. Germline V gene data show CDR1 as SQVTM and CDR2 as ANQGSEA.

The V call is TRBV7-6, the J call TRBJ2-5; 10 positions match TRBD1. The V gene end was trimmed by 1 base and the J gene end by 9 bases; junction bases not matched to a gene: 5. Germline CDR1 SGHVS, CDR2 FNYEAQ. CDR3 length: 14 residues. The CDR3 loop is CASSLDGGTGAQYF. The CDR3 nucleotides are TGTGCCAGCAGCTTAGATGGAGGGACAGGGGCCCAGTACTTC.

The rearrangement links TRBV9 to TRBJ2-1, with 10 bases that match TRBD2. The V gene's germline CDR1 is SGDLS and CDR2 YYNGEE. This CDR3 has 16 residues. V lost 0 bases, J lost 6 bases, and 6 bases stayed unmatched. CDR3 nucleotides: TGTGCCAGCAGCGTAGACGAAAGGACTAGCGGCAATGAGCAGTTCTTC. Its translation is CASSVDERTSGNEQFF. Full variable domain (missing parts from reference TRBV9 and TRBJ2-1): DSGVTQTPKHLITATGQRVTLRCSPRSGDLSVYWYQQSLDQGLQFLIQYYNGEERAKGNILERFSAQQFPDLHSELNLSSLELGDSALYFCASSVDERTSGNEQFFGPGTRLTVL.

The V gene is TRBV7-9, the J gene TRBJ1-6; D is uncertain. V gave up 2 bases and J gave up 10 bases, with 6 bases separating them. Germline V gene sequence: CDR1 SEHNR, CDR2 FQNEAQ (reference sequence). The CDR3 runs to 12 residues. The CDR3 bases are TGTGCCAGCAGCTTACAGTGGTCACCCCTCCACTTT. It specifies CASSLQWSPLHF.

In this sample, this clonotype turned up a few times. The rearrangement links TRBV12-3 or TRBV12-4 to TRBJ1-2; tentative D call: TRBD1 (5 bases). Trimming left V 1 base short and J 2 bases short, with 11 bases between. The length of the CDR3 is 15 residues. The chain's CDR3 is CASSLGGTRNYGYTF. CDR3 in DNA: TGTGCCAGCAGTTTAGGCGGGACGAGGAACTATGGCTACACCTTC.